This T cell receptor beta chain was recorded in a study of shared clonotypes between healthy human individuals. Study findings and constraints: Represented diversity, genetic and exposure-history alike, was limited by few donors. Compared with clonotypes that all four donors shared, non-shared clonotypes had lower generation probabilities.

A 200 ng quantity of DNA, about 30,000 T cell genomes, went into the sorted-subset replicate PCRs. Assay used: immunoSEQ multiplex PCR; TCRdb lists only in-frame clones, some missing. The sample consists of about 2 million clones, roughly 94% of them appearing once. This clone was counted between two and nine times. The antigen remains undetermined. Other DNA sequences in this sample translate to the same CDR3. V was clipped by 3 bases and J by 3 bases, with 3 bases between them. Germline V gene sequence: CDR1 KGHSH, CDR2 LQKENI. There are 11 residues in the CDR3. Sequenced input: naive CD4+ T cells sorted from blood. Stated subset: CD45RA+ positively selected. The chain is built from TRBV18 and TRBJ2-7; no definite D call. The receptor was isolated from a young man in good health. CDR3 sequence: CASSPDYEQYF. CDR3 DNA sequence: TGTGCCAGCTCACCGGACTACGAGCAGTACTTC.